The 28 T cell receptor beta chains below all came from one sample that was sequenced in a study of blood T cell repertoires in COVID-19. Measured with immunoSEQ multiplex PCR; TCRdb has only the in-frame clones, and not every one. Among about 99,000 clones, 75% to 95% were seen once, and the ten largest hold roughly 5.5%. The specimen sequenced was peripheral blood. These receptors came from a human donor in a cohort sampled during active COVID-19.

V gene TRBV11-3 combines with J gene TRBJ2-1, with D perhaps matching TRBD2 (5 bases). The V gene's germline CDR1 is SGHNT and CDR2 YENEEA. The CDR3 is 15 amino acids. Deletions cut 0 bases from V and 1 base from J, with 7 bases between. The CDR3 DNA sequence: TGTGCCAGCAGCTTAGATCTAGCTTCCTACAATGAGCAGTTCTTC. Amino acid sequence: CASSLDLASYNEQFF. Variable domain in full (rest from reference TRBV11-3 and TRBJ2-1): EAGVVQSPRYKIIEKKQPVAFWCNPISGHNTLYWYLQNLGQGPELLIRYENEEAVDDSQLPKDRFSAERLKGVDSTLKIQPAELGDSAVYLCASSLDLASYNEQFFGPGTRLTVL.

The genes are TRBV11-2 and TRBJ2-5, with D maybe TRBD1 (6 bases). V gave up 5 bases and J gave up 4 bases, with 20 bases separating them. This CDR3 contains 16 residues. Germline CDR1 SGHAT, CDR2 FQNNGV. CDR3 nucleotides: TGTGCCAGCAGCACCCCAGGTTCGGACAGTAGAGAGACCCAGTACTTC. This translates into CASSTPGSDSRETQYF.

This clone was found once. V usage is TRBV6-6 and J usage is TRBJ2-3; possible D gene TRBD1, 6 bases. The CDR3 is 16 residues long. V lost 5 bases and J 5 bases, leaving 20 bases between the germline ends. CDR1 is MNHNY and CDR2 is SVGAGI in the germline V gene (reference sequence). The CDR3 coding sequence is TGTGCCAGCAGTAGTTCTCAGGGGTCAGGCCGAGATACGCAGTATTTT. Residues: CASSSSQGSGRDTQYF.

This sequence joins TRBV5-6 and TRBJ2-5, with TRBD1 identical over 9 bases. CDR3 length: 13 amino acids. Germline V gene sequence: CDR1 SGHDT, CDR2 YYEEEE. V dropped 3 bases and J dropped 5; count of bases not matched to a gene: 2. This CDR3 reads CASSWTGEETQYF. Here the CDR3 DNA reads TGTGCCAGCAGCTGGACAGGGGAGGAGACCCAGTACTTC.

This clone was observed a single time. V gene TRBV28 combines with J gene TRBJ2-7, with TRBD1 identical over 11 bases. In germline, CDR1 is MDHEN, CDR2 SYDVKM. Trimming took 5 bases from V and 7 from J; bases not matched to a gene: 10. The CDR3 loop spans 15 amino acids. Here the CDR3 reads CASSSPRDRGDEQYF. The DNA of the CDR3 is TGTGCCAGCAGTAGCCCCCGGGACAGGGGGGATGAGCAGTACTTC.

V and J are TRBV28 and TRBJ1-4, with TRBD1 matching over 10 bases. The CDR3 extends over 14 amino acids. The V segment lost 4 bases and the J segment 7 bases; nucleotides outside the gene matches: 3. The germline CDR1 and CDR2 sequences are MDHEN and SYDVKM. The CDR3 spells CASSWDRGSEKLFF. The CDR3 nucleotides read TGTGCCAGCAGTTGGGACAGGGGTAGTGAAAAACTGTTTTTT.

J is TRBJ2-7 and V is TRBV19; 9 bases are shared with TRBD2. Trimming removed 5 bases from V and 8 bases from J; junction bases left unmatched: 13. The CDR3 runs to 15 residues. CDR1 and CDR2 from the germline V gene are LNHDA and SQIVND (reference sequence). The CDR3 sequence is CASSARTGTSFQQYF. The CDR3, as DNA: TGTGCCAGTAGTGCGCGGACCGGGACTAGCTTCCAGCAGTACTTC. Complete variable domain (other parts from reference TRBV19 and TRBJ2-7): DGGITQSPKYLFRKEGQNVTLSCEQNLNHDAMYWYRQDPGQGLRLIYYSQIVNDFQKGDIAEGYSVSREKKESFPLTVTSAQKNPTAFYLCASSARTGTSFQQYFGPGTRLTVT.

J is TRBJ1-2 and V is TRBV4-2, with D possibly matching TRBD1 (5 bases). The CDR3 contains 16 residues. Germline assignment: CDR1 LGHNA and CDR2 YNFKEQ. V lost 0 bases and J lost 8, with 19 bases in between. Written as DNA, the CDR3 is TGTGCCAGCAGCCAAGAAAGACAGTCCACCGCGGAGGGCTACACCTTC. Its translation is CASSQERQSTAEGYTF.

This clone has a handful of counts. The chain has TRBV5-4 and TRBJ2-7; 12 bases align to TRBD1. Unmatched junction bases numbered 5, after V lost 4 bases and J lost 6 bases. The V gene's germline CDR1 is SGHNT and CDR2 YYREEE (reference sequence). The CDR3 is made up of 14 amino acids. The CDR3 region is CASSIPGQGAEQYF. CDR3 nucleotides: TGTGCCAGCAGCATACCGGGACAGGGGGCCGAGCAGTACTTC.

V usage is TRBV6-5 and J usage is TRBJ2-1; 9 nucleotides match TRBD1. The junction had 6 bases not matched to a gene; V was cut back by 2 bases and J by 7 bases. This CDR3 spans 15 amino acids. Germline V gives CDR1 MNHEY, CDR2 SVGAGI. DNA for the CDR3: TGTGCCAGCAGTTACACCGGGACAGGGTTAAATGAGCAGTTCTTC. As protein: CASSYTGTGLNEQFF.

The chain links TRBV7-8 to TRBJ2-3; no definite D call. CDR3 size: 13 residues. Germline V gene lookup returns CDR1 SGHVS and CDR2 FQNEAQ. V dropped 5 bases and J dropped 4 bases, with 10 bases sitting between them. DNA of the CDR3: TGTGCCAGCAGCCCCCTTCCGGCAGATACGCAGTATTTT. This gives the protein CASSPLPADTQYF. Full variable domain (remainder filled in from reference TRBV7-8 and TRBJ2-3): GAGVSQSPRYKVAKRGQDVALRCDPISGHVSLFWYQQALGQGPEFLTYFQNEAQLDKSGLPSDRFFAERPEGSVSTLKIQRTQQEDSAVYLCASSPLPADTQYFGPGTRLTVL.

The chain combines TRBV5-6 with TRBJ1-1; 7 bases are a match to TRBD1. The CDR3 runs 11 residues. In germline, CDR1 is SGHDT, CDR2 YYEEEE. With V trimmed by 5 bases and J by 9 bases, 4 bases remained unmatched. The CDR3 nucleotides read TGTGCCAGCAGTGATAGGGGGCAAGCTTTCTTT. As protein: CASSDRGQAFF.

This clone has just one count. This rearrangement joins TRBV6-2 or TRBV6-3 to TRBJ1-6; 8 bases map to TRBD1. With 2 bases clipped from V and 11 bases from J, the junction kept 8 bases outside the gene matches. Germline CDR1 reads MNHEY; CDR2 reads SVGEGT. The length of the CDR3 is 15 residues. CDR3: CASSYPRTGTPPLHF. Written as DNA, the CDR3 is TGTGCCAGCAGTTACCCTCGGACAGGGACGCCACCCCTCCACTTT.

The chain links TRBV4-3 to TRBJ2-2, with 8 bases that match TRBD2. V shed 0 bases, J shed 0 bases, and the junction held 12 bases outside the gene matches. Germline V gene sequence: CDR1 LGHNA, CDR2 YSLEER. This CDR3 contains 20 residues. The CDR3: CASSQESMVAGNSNTGELFF. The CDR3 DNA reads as TGCGCCAGCAGCCAAGAATCCATGGTAGCGGGGAATTCGAACACCGGGGAGCTGTTTTTT.

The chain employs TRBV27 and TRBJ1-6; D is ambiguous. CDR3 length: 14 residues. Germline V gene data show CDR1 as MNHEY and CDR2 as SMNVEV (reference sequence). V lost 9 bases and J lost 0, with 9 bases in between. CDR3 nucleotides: TGTGCCAGTGCTTTGAGCTCCTATAATTCACCCCTCCACTTT. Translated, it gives CASALSSYNSPLHF.

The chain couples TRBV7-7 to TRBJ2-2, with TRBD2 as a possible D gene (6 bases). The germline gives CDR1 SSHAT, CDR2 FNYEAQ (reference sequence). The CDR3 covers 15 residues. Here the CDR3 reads CEKTRDPNGGGELFF. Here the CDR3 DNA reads TGTGAAAAGACCAGGGATCCAAACGGGGGCGGGGAGCTGTTTTTT.

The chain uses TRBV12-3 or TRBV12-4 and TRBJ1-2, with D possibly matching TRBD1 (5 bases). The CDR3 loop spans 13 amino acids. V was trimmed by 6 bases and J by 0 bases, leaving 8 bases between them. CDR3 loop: CASSPTANYGYTF. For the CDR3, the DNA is TGTGCCAGCAGCCCGACAGCTAACTATGGCTACACCTTC.

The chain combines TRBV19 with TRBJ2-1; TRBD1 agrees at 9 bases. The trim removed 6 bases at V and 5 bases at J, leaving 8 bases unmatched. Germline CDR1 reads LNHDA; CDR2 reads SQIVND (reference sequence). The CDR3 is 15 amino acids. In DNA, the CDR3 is TGTGCCAGTAGCCAAGGCCGGGACAGGGACAATGAGCAGTTCTTC. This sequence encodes CASSQGRDRDNEQFF.

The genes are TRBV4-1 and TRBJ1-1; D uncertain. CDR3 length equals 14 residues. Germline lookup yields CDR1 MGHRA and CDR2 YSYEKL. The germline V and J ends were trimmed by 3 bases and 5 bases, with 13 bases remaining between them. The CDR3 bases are TGCGCCAGCAGCCATCAGGAGGGTTGGACTGAAGCTTTCTTT. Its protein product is CASSHQEGWTEAFF.

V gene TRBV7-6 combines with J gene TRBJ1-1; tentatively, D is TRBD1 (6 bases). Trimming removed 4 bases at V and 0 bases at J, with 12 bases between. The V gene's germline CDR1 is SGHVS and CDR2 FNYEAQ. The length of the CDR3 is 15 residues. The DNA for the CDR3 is TGTGCCAGCAGCTCCCTCCCAGGGGTGAACACTGAAGCTTTCTTT. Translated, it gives CASSSLPGVNTEAFF.

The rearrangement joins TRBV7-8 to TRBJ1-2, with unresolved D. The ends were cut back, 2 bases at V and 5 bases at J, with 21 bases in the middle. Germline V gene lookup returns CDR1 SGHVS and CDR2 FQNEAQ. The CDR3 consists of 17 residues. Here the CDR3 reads CASSLTLGTGNIYGYTF. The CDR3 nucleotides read TGTGCCAGCAGCTTAACTCTGGGCACCGGGAACATATATGGCTACACCTTC.

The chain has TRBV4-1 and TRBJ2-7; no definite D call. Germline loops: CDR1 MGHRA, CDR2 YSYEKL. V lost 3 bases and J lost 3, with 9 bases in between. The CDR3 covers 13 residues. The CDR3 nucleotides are TGCGCCAGCAGCCACATTGACAACTACGAGCAGTACTTC. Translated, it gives CASSHIDNYEQYF.

The CDR3 reads CASSFYRDNKETQYF. In nucleotides, the CDR3 is TGTGCCAGCAGCTTCTACCGGGACAACAAAGAGACCCAGTACTTC. The chain has TRBV7-9 and TRBJ2-5, with D maybe TRBD1 (6 bases). Germline assignment: CDR1 SEHNR and CDR2 FQNEAQ (reference sequence). The CDR3 is 15 residues long. V gave up 3 bases and J gave up 3 bases, with 14 bases separating them.

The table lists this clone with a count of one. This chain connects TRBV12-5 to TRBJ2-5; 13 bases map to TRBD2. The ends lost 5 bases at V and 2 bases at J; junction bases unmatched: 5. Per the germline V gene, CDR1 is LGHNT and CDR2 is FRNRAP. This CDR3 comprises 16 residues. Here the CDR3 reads CASGQGTSGAQETQYF. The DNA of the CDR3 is TGTGCTAGTGGTCAGGGGACTAGCGGGGCTCAAGAGACCCAGTACTTC.

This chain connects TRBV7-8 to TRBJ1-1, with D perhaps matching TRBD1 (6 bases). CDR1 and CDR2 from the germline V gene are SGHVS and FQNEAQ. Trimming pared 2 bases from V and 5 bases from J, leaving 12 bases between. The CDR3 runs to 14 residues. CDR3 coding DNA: TGTGCCAGCAGCTTATCCGGACAGAGGACTGAAGCTTTCTTT. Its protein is CASSLSGQRTEAFF.

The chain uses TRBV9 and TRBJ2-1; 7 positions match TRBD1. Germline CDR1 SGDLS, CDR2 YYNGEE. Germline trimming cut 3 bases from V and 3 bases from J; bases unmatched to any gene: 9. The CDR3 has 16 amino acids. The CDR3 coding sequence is TGTGCCAGCAGCGCGACATCCGGGACAGACTACAATGAGCAGTTCTTC. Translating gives CASSATSGTDYNEQFF.

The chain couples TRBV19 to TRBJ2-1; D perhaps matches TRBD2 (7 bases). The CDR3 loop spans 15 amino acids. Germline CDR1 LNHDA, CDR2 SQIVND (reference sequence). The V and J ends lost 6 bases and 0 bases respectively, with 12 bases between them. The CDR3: CASRSGGNSYNEQFF. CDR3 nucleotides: TGTGCCAGTAGGTCGGGGGGCAACTCCTACAATGAGCAGTTCTTC.

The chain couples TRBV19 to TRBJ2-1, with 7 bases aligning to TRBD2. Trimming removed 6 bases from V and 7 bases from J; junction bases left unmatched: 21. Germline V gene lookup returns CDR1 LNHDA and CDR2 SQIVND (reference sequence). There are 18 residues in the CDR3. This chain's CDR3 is CASRRRSVSGWEGNEQFF. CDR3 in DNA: TGTGCCAGTAGGAGAAGGAGCGTAAGCGGGTGGGAGGGGAATGAGCAGTTCTTC. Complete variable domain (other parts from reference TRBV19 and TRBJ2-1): DGGITQSPKYLFRKEGQNVTLSCEQNLNHDAMYWYRQDPGQGLRLIYYSQIVNDFQKGDIAEGYSVSREKKESFPLTVTSAQKNPTAFYLCASRRRSVSGWEGNEQFFGPGTRLTVL.